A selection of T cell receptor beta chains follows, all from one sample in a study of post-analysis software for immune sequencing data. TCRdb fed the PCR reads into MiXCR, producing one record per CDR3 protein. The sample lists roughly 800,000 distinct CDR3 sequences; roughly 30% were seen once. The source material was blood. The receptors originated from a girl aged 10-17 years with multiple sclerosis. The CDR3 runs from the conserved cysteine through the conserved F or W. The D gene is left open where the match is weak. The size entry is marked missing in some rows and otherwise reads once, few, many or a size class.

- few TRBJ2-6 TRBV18 CASSPQVSGANVLTF TGTGCCAGCTCACCGCAGGTATCTGGGGCCAACGTCCTGACTTTC
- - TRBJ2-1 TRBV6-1 CASSEGRGTWQFF TGTGCCAGCAGTGAAGGACGCGGGACTTGGCAGTTCTTC
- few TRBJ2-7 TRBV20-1 CSARDPQARGIYEQYF TGCAGTGCTAGAGATCCCCAAGCGAGAGGGATCTACGAGCAGTACTTC
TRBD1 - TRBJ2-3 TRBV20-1 CSAGDRGRSSTDMQYF TGCAGTGCGGGCGACAGGGGACGATCTAGCACAGATATGCAGTATTTT
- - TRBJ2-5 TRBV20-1 CSARSATGGISYGQYF TGCAGTGCTAGATCCGCCACAGGAGGAATCTCCTACGGGCAGTACTTC
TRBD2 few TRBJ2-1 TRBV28 CASTTGLAGGGIYNEQFF TGTGCCAGCACCACGGGACTAGCGGGAGGAGGCATCTACAATGAGCAGTTCTTC
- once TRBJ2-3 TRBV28 CASSMTSLATQYF TGTGCCAGCAGCATGACTAGTTTGGCTACGCAGTATTTT
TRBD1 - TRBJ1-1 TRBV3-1 CASSTDRGLNTEAFF TGTGCCAGCAGCACGGACAGGGGGTTGAACACTGAAGCTTTCTTT
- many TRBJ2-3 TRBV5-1 CASSAGRDSVFTDTQYF TGCGCCAGCAGCGCCGGGCGGGACAGCGTCTTCACAGATACGCAGTATTTT
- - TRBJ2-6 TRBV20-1 CSASGRRASGANVLTF TGCAGTGCTAGTGGTAGGAGGGCTTCGGGGGCCAACGTCCTGACTTTC
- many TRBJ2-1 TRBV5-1 CASSWGRDGGEQFF TGCGCCAGCAGCTGGGGGCGGGACGGCGGTGAGCAGTTCTTC
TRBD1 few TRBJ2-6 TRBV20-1 CSAPSGDRGLTGANVLTF TGCAGTGCCCCTAGCGGGGACAGGGGGTTAACTGGGGCCAACGTCCTGACTTTC
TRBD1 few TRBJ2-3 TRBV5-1 CASSAETGFSADTQYF TGCGCCAGCAGCGCCGAGACAGGGTTCAGCGCAGATACGCAGTATTTT
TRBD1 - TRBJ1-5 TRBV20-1 CSAVRGGGNQPQHF TGCAGTGCTGTCAGGGGGGGGGGCAATCAGCCCCAGCATTTT
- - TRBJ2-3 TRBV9 CASSPMTGRVTDTQYF TGTGCCAGCAGCCCGATGACAGGGAGGGTCACAGATACGCAGTATTTT
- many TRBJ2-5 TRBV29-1 CSVAMGGETQYF TGCAGCGTTGCTATGGGGGGAGAGACCCAGTACTTC
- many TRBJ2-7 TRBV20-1 CSARDGGHTTYEQYF TGCAGTGCTAGAGATGGGGGACACACCACCTACGAGCAGTACTTC
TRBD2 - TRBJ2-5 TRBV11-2 CASSRGDYQETQYF TGTGCCAGCAGCCGGGGGGACTACCAAGAGACCCAGTACTTC
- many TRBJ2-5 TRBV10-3 CAISYRGGQETQYF TGTGCCATCAGCTACAGGGGGGGACAAGAGACCCAGTACTTC
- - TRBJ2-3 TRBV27 CASSPLRARGNTDTQYF TGTGCCAGCAGCCCACTCAGGGCGAGGGGGAATACAGATACGCAGTATTTT
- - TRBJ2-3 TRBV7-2 CASSLSGLCTDTQYF TGTGCCAGCAGCTTGAGCGGGCTGTGCACAGATACGCAGTATTTT
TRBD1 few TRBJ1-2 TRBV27 CASSSSDRAYGYTF TGTGCCAGCAGTTCTAGCGACAGGGCTTATGGCTACACCTTC
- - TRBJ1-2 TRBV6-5 CASSLIGGGYTF TGTGCCAGCAGCCTGATAGGAGGCGGCTACACCTTC
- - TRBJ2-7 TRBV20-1 CSARDSSALDYYEQYF TGCAGTGCTAGAGATTCCTCGGCGTTGGACTACTACGAGCAGTACTTC
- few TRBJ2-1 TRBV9 CASSEGPGTGSYEQFF TGTGCCAGCAGCGAGGGCCCTGGGACGGGCTCGTATGAGCAGTTCTTC
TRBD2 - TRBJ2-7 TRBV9 CASSPSGSHRDEQYF TGTGCCAGCAGCCCCAGCGGGAGTCATAGAGACGAGCAGTACTTC
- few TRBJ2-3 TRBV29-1 CSVGDSGADTQYF TGCAGCGTCGGGGACTCTGGGGCAGATACGCAGTATTTT
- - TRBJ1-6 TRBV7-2 CASSFGNSPLHF TGTGCCAGCAGCTTCGGTAATTCACCCCTCCACTTT
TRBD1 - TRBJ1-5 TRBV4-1 CASSQEGQLKPQHF TGCGCCAGCAGCCAAGAGGGACAGCTGAAGCCCCAGCATTTT
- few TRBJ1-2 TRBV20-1 CSATPIAGTTYGYTF TGCAGTGCTACCCCTATCGCCGGGACTACCTATGGCTACACCTTC
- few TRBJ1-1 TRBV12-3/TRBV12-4 CASILWTEAFF TGTGCCAGCATTTTATGGACTGAAGCTTTCTTT
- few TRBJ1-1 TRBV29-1 CSVYNMNTEAFF TGCAGCGTTTACAATATGAACACTGAAGCTTTCTTT
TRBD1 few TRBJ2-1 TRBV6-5 CASSAPGQGARNEQFF TGTGCCAGCAGCGCACCGGGACAGGGGGCGAGAAATGAGCAGTTCTTC
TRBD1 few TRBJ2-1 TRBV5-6 CASSFRAGGSNEQFF TGTGCCAGCAGCTTTCGGGCAGGGGGCTCTAATGAGCAGTTCTTC
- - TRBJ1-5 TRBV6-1 CASSTQKPNRFQHQPQHF TGTGCCAGCAGTACCCAGAAACCGAACAGGTTTCAGCATCAGCCCCAGCATTTT
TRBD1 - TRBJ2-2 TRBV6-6 CASRTGQGSGELFF TGTGCCAGCAGAACGGGACAGGGGTCCGGGGAGCTGTTTTTT
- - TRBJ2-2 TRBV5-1 CASSLESGINTGERFF TGCGCCAGCAGCTTGGAATCGGGGATCAACACCGGGGAGCGGTTTTTT
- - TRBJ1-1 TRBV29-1 CSVSGWITEAFF TGCAGCGTTTCGGGGTGGATCACTGAAGCTTTCTTT
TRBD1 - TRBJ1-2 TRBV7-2 CASSPGQRFKDYTF TGTGCCAGCAGCCCGGGACAGCGCTTTAAGGACTACACCTTC
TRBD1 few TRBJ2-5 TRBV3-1 CASSNRGDQETQYF TGTGCCAGCAGCAACAGGGGGGACCAAGAGACCCAGTACTTC
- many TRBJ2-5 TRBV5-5 CASSRDGYQETQYF TGTGCCAGCAGCAGGGACGGCTACCAAGAGACCCAGTACTTC